A single sample gave rise to the 21 T cell receptor beta chains below, sequenced in a study of blood T cell repertoires in COVID-19. Profiling relied on immunoSEQ multiplex PCR, and the TCRdb table lists in-frame clones only, not all of them. This sample carries a few hundred thousand clones, 88% of them seen once, and the ten largest clones take more than 1.5%. Sequencing used peripheral blood. The receptors derive from a man aged 70-80 years with acute or convalescent COVID-19.

This clone has just one count. This chain joins TRBV28 and TRBJ1-1; maybe TRBD1 (6 bases). Trimming cost V 10 bases and J 7 bases, with 19 bases left between them. This CDR3 spans 13 amino acids. The germline CDR1 and CDR2 sequences are MDHEN and SYDVKM. CDR3 sequence reads: CATQTRTVHEAFF. The CDR3 DNA sequence: TGTGCCACCCAAACCAGGACAGTCCATGAAGCTTTCTTT.

This sequence joins TRBV5-1 and TRBJ1-1; TRBD1 matches at 7 bases. J was trimmed by 3 bases and V by 3 bases; bases with no gene match: 8. From germline, CDR1 is SGHRS and CDR2 YFSETQ. The CDR3 covers 15 residues. CDR3 bases: TGCGCCAGCAGCTCCGTATTACAGGGGTACACTGAAGCTTTCTTT. Its protein is CASSSVLQGYTEAFF.

The chain joins TRBV7-3 to TRBJ2-1, with D possibly TRBD2 on 5 matching bases. CDR3 length: 18 amino acids. Trimming shortened V by 2 bases and J by 4 bases, and 21 bases separated the two germline ends. CDR1 and CDR2 (germline): SGHTA, FQGTGA. CDR3 protein: CASSLRPRVASSYNEQFF. Written as DNA, the CDR3 is TGTGCCAGCAGCTTACGCCCGAGGGTGGCTAGCTCTTACAATGAGCAGTTCTTC.

This chain connects TRBV24-1 to TRBJ2-5; TRBD2 aligns across 8 bases. Germline CDR1 reads KGHDR; CDR2 reads SFDVKD. There are 16 residues in the CDR3. After removal of 3 bases from V and 4 bases from J, the junction contained 9 bases not matched to a gene. In DNA form, the CDR3 reads TGTGCCACCAGTGATATTCGGGAGGGCCGAGGAGAGACCCAGTACTTC. Protein product: CATSDIREGRGETQYF.

This rearrangement joins TRBV18 to TRBJ2-2; D remains ambiguous. Per the germline V gene, CDR1 is KGHSH and CDR2 is LQKENI. Trimming took 4 bases from V and 0 from J, leaving 18 bases between them. The CDR3 is 18 amino acids. Written as DNA, the CDR3 is TGTGCCAGCTCACTACAGACGGCTACAATCACGAACACCGGGGAGCTGTTTTTT. Translated, it gives CASSLQTATITNTGELFF.

The rearrangement links TRBV7-9 to TRBJ1-1; D is uncertain. Looked up from germline, CDR1 is SEHNR and CDR2 is FQNEAQ (reference sequence). The ends were cut back, 7 bases at V and 1 base at J, with 22 bases in the middle. This CDR3 spans 17 amino acids. The CDR3 protein is CASTILRRVVANTEAFF. DNA for the CDR3: TGTGCCAGCACCATTCTCCGTCGGGTCGTCGCGAACACTGAAGCTTTCTTT.

The chain combines TRBV6-6 with TRBJ1-2; tentatively, D is TRBD1 (6 bases). Trimming stripped 6 bases from V and 1 base from J, with 12 bases between. This CDR3 has 14 residues. The V gene's germline CDR1 is MNHNY and CDR2 SVGAGI (reference sequence). This CDR3 reads CASRPNRDNYGYTF. The CDR3 coding sequence is TGTGCCAGCAGACCGAACAGGGATAACTATGGCTACACCTTC.

The chain uses TRBV18 and TRBJ2-5; TRBD1 aligns across 7 bases. The CDR3 has 15 residues. V dropped 3 bases and J dropped 1; count of bases not matched to a gene: 5. The V gene's germline CDR1 is KGHSH and CDR2 LQKENI. CDR3 coding DNA: TGTGCCAGCTCACCTCTCACAGGGGCCCAAGAGACCCAGTACTTC. This gives the protein CASSPLTGAQETQYF.

This sequence joins TRBV7-2 and TRBJ1-2; a possible D gene is TRBD1 (6 bases). Trimming took off 1 base at V and 6 bases at J, with 15 bases between the two ends. Germline CDR1 is SGHTA and CDR2 is FQGNSA. The CDR3 has 15 amino acids. CDR3 bases: TGTGCCAGCAGCTTAGTGGGGACACAGGGCAATGGCTACACCTTC. It specifies CASSLVGTQGNGYTF.

The chain combines TRBV14 with TRBJ2-5; 7 bases agree with TRBD1. V lost 4 bases, J lost 5 bases, and 16 bases stayed unmatched. Germline-derived CDR1 and CDR2 are SGHDN and FVKESK. This CDR3 spans 17 amino acids. CDR3 in DNA: TGTGCCAGCAGCCTGCGAGGGACAGCGCTCGGTAGGGAGACCCAGTACTTC. Translation gives CASSLRGTALGRETQYF.

The chain joins TRBV7-9 to TRBJ1-2, with TRBD1 identical over 9 bases. V was pared by 4 bases and J by 3 bases, with 3 bases of the junction left unmatched. The CDR3 sequence is 14 residues long. The V gene's germline CDR1 is SEHNR and CDR2 FQNEAQ (reference sequence). The CDR3 bases are TGTGCCAGCAGCTGGAGGACAGGGGACTATGGCTACACCTTC. Translated, it gives CASSWRTGDYGYTF.

The V gene is TRBV19, the J gene TRBJ1-1, with 10 positions matching TRBD1. Trimming removed 7 bases from V and 3 bases from J; junction bases left unmatched: 5. The CDR3 is 14 amino acids. The germline gives CDR1 LNHDA, CDR2 SQIVND (reference sequence). The CDR3 nucleotides read TGTGCCAGTAATCAGGACAGGGGGTACACTGAAGCTTTCTTT. It translates to CASNQDRGYTEAFF.

The chain employs TRBV29-1 and TRBJ1-1; TRBD1 aligns across 11 bases. The CDR3 loop spans 15 amino acids. Germline V gene sequence: CDR1 SQVTM, CDR2 ANQGSEA. V lost 1 base and J lost 7; bases outside the gene matches: 8. As DNA, the CDR3 is TGCAGCGTTGAAGTTCTAGGACAGGGGGCTAATGAAGCTTTCTTT. Translating gives CSVEVLGQGANEAFF. The whole variable domain, remainder taken from reference TRBV29-1 and TRBJ1-1, is SAVISQKPSRDICQRGTSLTIQCQVDSQVTMMFWYRQQPGQSLTLIATANQGSEATYESGFVIDKFPISRPNLTFSTLTVSNMSPEDSSIYLCSVEVLGQGANEAFFGQGTRLTVV.

The V gene is TRBV29-1, the J gene TRBJ2-7; no firm D call. V was shortened by 0 bases and J by 2 bases, with 11 bases between the two germline ends. The CDR3 loop spans 14 amino acids. Germline V gene data show CDR1 as SQVTM and CDR2 as ANQGSEA. The CDR3 nucleotides read TGCAGCGTTGAAGATCGTGAGACACCCTACGAGCAGTACTTC. Translation gives CSVEDRETPYEQYF.

The J gene is TRBJ1-4, the V gene TRBV11-1, with D perhaps matching TRBD1 (6 bases). The CDR3 spans 15 residues. The V and J ends lost 4 bases and 8 bases respectively, with 17 bases between them. Germline CDR1 is SGHAT and CDR2 is FQDESV (reference sequence). The CDR3 nucleotides are TGTGCCAGCAGCTCCGGGACAACCTTCAGGGAAAAACTGTTTTTT. Residues: CASSSGTTFREKLFF.

This chain links TRBV28 with TRBJ1-1; 7 positions agree with TRBD1. The V and J ends lost 7 bases and 1 base, in that order; junction bases with no gene match: 9. This CDR3 has 15 residues. CDR1 is MDHEN, CDR2 SYDVKM, per germline. This chain's CDR3 is CASIPGQQRNTEAFF. The CDR3, as DNA: TGTGCCAGCATCCCGGGACAGCAACGGAACACTGAAGCTTTCTTT.

This clone was counted a single time. The rearrangement joins TRBV28 to TRBJ2-7; TRBD2 is a possible D gene (7 bases). V was shortened by 3 bases and J by 0 bases, with 12 bases between the two germline ends. Germline V gene data show CDR1 as MDHEN and CDR2 as SYDVKM. This CDR3 region has 15 residues. This CDR3 is CASSFRGGHSYEQYF. For the CDR3, the DNA is TGTGCCAGCAGTTTCCGCGGGGGCCACTCCTACGAGCAGTACTTC.

The gene calls are TRBV19 and TRBJ2-2, with D possibly matching TRBD1 (5 bases). Germline V gene lookup returns CDR1 LNHDA and CDR2 SQIVND (reference sequence). Trimming pared 7 bases from V and 5 bases from J, leaving 17 bases between. This CDR3 is 15 amino acids long. CDR3 sequence reads: CASTQRPRGTGELFF. In DNA, the CDR3 is TGTGCCAGTACACAAAGACCAAGGGGTACCGGGGAGCTGTTTTTT.

The chain recombines TRBV7-9 with TRBJ1-1; 9 bases are a match to TRBD1. There are 12 residues in the CDR3. Germline trimming cut 5 bases from V and 11 bases from J; bases unmatched to any gene: 6. Germline assignment: CDR1 SEHNR and CDR2 FQNEAQ (reference sequence). In DNA form, the CDR3 reads TGTGCCAGCAGCCTGGACAGGGGCGGTGCTTTCTTT. Residues: CASSLDRGGAFF.

This chain links TRBV11-1 with TRBJ2-7, with 9 bases lining up with TRBD2. This CDR3 has 16 residues. Germline V gene sequence: CDR1 SGHAT, CDR2 FQDESV (reference sequence). V lost 7 bases to trimming and J lost 3 bases; unmatched junction nucleotides: 13. CDR3 coding DNA: TGTGCCAGCACCTCTTATACCCGGACTAGCGTCTACGAGCAGTACTTC. Protein product: CASTSYTRTSVYEQYF.

This rearrangement joins TRBV7-2 to TRBJ1-1, with D possibly being TRBD1 (6 bases). The CDR3 loop spans 15 amino acids. From germline, CDR1 is SGHTA and CDR2 FQGNSA. V was clipped by 3 bases and J by 1 base, with 12 bases between them. Here the CDR3 reads CASSFEVTGNTEAFF. The CDR3 DNA follows: TGTGCCAGCAGCTTCGAAGTGACAGGGAACACTGAAGCTTTCTTT.